These T cell receptor beta chains were read from a single sample in a study of CXCR3-negative and CXCR3-positive naive CD8 T cells. TCRdb re-called the 5' RACE reads and gives one entry per CDR3 protein, without DNA. The sample table sets out some 66,000 distinct CDR3 sequences. The sequenced sample was naive CXCR3- CD8+ T cells from blood. The receptor source for this set is a human donor in good health. Some clones in this sample may be carry-over from other donors' samples. Both conserved end residues are part of each CDR3.

J | V | CDR3
TRBJ2-5 | TRBV6-2/TRBV6-3 | CASSVSETQYF
TRBJ1-2 | TRBV5-1 | CASSLEGYGYTF
TRBJ2-7 | TRBV20-1 | CSARDLAGLLYEQYF
TRBJ1-1 | TRBV6-2/TRBV6-3 | CASSYPREGGTEAFF
TRBJ2-7 | TRBV30 | CAWSPDSGTEQYF
TRBJ2-2 | TRBV29-1 | CSGALAGVTGELFF
TRBJ2-3 | TRBV29-1 | CSVEDPSSDTQYF
TRBJ2-7 | TRBV4-1 | CASSHPVGEGTDEQYF
TRBJ1-1 | TRBV28 | CASSIQPSIPRDAFF
TRBJ2-3 | TRBV12-3/TRBV12-4 | CASTRLQPTSTDTQYF
TRBJ2-1 | TRBV5-8 | CASSLGLVNWFF
TRBJ2-1 | TRBV6-6 | CASSYSTTYSISYNEQFF
TRBJ2-1 | TRBV18 | CASSPPGLANEQFF
TRBJ2-7 | TRBV6-6 | CASSYDSTYEQYF
TRBJ1-1 | TRBV4-3 | CASSHRTGGMAFF
TRBJ2-7 | TRBV7-2 | CASSLPPLEASYEQYF